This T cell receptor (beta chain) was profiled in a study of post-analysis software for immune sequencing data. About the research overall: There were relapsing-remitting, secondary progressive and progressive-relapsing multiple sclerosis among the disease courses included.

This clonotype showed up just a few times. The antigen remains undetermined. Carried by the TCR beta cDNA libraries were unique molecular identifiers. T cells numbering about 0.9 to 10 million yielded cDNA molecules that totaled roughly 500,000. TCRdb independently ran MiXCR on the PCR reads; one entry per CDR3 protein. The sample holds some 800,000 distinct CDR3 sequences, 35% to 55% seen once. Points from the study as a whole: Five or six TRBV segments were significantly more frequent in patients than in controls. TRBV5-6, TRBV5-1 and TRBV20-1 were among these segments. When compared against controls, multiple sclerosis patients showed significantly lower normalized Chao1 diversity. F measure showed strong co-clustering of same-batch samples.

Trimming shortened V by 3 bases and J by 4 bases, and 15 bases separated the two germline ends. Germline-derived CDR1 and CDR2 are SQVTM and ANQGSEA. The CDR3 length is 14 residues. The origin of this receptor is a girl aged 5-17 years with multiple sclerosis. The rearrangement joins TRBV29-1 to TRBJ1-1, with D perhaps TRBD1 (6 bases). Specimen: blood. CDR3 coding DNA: TGCAGCGTTGAGGCTTCGGGGGGCCTCACTGAAGCTTTCTTT. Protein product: CSVEASGGLTEAFF. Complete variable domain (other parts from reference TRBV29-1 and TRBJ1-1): SAVISQKPSRDICQRGTSLTIQCQVDSQVTMMFWYRQQPGQSLTLIATANQGSEATYESGFVIDKFPISRPNLTFSTLTVSNMSPEDSSIYLCSVEASGGLTEAFFGQGTRLTVV.